Each of the 26 T cell receptor beta chains below was sequenced from the same sample in a study of T cells in Graves' hyperthyroidism and ophthalmopathy. It was RNA transcripts that yielded the amplified TCR beta CDR3 regions. The study used the HTBI primer set for a first-round RT-PCR of the TCR CDR3. MiXCR was run by TCRdb on the multiplex PCR reads, yielding one entry per CDR3 protein. The data show 600,000 to 800,000 distinct CDR3 sequences, about 35% seen once. Sequencing input: blood. The receptors come from a woman between 35 and 50 years old with Graves' hyperthyroidism.

This clonotype was recorded at least ten times. V and J are TRBV20-1 and TRBJ2-5; D gene unclear. CDR1 and CDR2 from the germline V gene are DFQATT and SNEGSKA (reference sequence). The CDR3 contains 14 residues. Trimming shortened V by 5 bases and J by 0 bases, and 13 bases separated the two germline ends. CDR3 sequence: CSACPTEYQETQYF. The CDR3 coding sequence is TGCAGTGCTTGCCCAACTGAATACCAAGAGACCCAGTACTTC.

This clonotype was picked up a small number of times. The chain links TRBV10-3 to TRBJ1-1; maybe TRBD1 (6 bases). CDR1 is ENHRY and CDR2 is SYGVKD in the germline V gene. V was clipped by 6 bases and J by 10 bases, with 21 bases between them. CDR3 length: 14 amino acids. The CDR3 DNA sequence: TGTGCCATCAGCCAACAGGGAGGTCTAAATGGAGCTTTCTTT. Protein product: CAISQQGGLNGAFF.

A few counts support this clonotype. The V and J genes are TRBV15 and TRBJ2-7; possible D gene TRBD2, 6 bases. CDR3 length: 14 residues. Germline CDR1 and CDR2: LNHNV and YYDKDF (reference sequence). Trimming removed 0 bases from V and 3 bases from J, with 9 bases in between. The CDR3 loop is CATSRDRGIYEQYF. Written as DNA, the CDR3 is TGTGCCACCAGCAGAGATCGGGGGATCTACGAGCAGTACTTC.

The genes are TRBV7-2 and TRBJ2-7; a weak D match, TRBD2 (7 bases). Germline V gene lookup returns CDR1 SGHTA and CDR2 FQGNSA. This CDR3 contains 17 residues. Trimming took 8 bases from V and 3 from J, leaving 26 bases between them. Written as DNA, the CDR3 is TGTGCCAGCTCACCAGGGGCAGGAGCGGGACTGATCTACGAGCAGTACTTC. Amino acid sequence: CASSPGAGAGLIYEQYF.

V and J are TRBV6-5 and TRBJ1-1; 9 bases are shared with TRBD1. The CDR3 spans 15 residues. V was pared by 4 bases and J by 3 bases, with 6 bases of the junction left unmatched. From germline, CDR1 is MNHEY and CDR2 SVGAGI. The CDR3 bases are TGTGCCAGCAGTTTACAGGGGGCCGGCGACACTGAAGCTTTCTTT. Its protein product is CASSLQGAGDTEAFF.

In its sample, this clonotype was seen a few times. V and J are TRBV7-2 and TRBJ2-7; no reliable D call. V was trimmed by 1 base and J by 2 bases, leaving 6 bases between them. The CDR3 is made up of 13 amino acids. Germline V gene data show CDR1 as SGHTA and CDR2 as FQGNSA. CDR3: CASSLELPYEQYF. The CDR3 nucleotides are TGTGCCAGCAGCTTAGAGCTGCCCTACGAGCAGTACTTC.

This clonotype was counted ten times or more. The chain is built from TRBV20-1 and TRBJ1-1; D uncertain. Germline V gene lookup returns CDR1 DFQATT and CDR2 SNEGSKA (reference sequence). Trimming removed 8 bases at V and 3 bases at J, with 16 bases between. The CDR3 runs to 13 residues. The CDR3 DNA is TGCAGTCCGTCGGTCGGGTCGGACACTGAAGCTTTCTTT. It codes for CSPSVGSDTEAFF.

This clonotype was recorded many times. V is TRBV10-3 and J is TRBJ1-2; TRBD1 is a possible D gene (5 bases). This CDR3 is 13 amino acids long. Looked up from germline, CDR1 is ENHRY and CDR2 is SYGVKD. The ends were cut back, 8 bases at V and 4 bases at J, with 14 bases in the middle. The CDR3 nucleotides are TGTGCCATCTCTTCGACAGCGCTCTATGGCTACACCTTC. This translates into CAISSTALYGYTF.

This clonotype was recorded a few times. The rearrangement joins TRBV9 to TRBJ2-2; maybe TRBD1 (7 bases). This CDR3 is built from 15 residues. The germline V and J ends were trimmed by 0 bases and 8 bases, with 14 bases remaining between them. Per the germline V gene, CDR1 is SGDLS and CDR2 is YYNGEE. The CDR3: CASSVGGGTAGELFF. The CDR3 coding sequence is TGTGCCAGCAGCGTAGGGGGCGGGACAGCGGGGGAGCTGTTTTTT.

CDR3 DNA sequence: TGCAGCGTTGAGGGACTATTAACGAATGAGCAGTTCTTC. Translated, it gives CSVEGLLTNEQFF. This chain connects TRBV29-1 to TRBJ2-1, with 7 bases that match TRBD2. The ends lost 3 bases at V and 7 bases at J; junction bases unmatched: 6. Germline lookup yields CDR1 SQVTM and CDR2 ANQGSEA. This CDR3 comprises 13 residues.

As concerns this clonotype: Because the CDR3 is missing its conserved closing phenylalanine or tryptophan, this is likely a read error. The DNA is omitted, as the CDR3 cannot be located on it reliably, and the CDR3 follows TCRdb's listing. This chain joins TRBV7-8 and TRBJ2-5; the table's D call of TRBD2 was not tested on the DNA. The CDR3 spans 11 amino acids, including both terminal residues. Per the germline V gene, CDR1 is SGHVS and CDR2 is FQNEAQ. The CDR3 reads CASSPLDYGAS.

This clonotype was counted ten times or more. This sequence joins TRBV7-2 and TRBJ2-6; 11 bases agree with TRBD1. After removal of 7 bases from V and 0 bases from J, the junction contained 5 bases not matched to a gene. The germline gives CDR1 SGHTA, CDR2 FQGNSA. The CDR3 is 17 amino acids. CDR3 bases: TGTGCCAGCACCGGACAGGGGGCTGGCTCTGGGGCCAACGTCCTGACTTTC. It yields the protein CASTGQGAGSGANVLTF.

This clonotype was observed many times. The V gene is TRBV19, the J gene TRBJ1-2, with a possible D match to TRBD1 (5 bases). This CDR3 is built from 11 residues. Trimming removed 7 bases at V and 8 bases at J, with 11 bases between. Germline assignment: CDR1 LNHDA and CDR2 SQIVND (reference sequence). CDR3 DNA sequence: TGTGCCAGTACCCCAGGGAGAGGCTACACCTTC. It translates to CASTPGRGYTF. The full variable domain, completed using reference TRBV19 and TRBJ1-2, is DGGITQSPKYLFRKEGQNVTLSCEQNLNHDAMYWYRQDPGQGLRLIYYSQIVNDFQKGDIAEGYSVSREKKESFPLTVTSAQKNPTAFYLCASTPGRGYTFGSGTRLTVV.

The chain couples TRBV2 to TRBJ2-1, with D maybe TRBD2 (6 bases). Germline V CDR1 and CDR2: SNHLY, FYNNEI. V gave up 4 bases and J gave up 9 bases, with 16 bases separating them. CDR3 length equals 14 residues. CDR3 sequence: CASSADYGTGEQFF. Written as DNA, the CDR3 is TGTGCCAGCAGTGCGGACTACGGAACGGGTGAGCAGTTCTTC.

A few counts support this clonotype. The V call is TRBV25-1, the J call TRBJ1-1; TRBD1 aligns across 10 bases. The CDR3 extends over 16 amino acids. Germline trimming cut 5 bases from V and 5 bases from J; bases unmatched to any gene: 11. CDR1 is MGHDK and CDR2 is SYGVNS in the germline V gene. For the CDR3, the DNA is TGTGCCAGCAGTTTAGGGACAGGGGTGGATCGGACTGAAGCTTTCTTT. This translates into CASSLGTGVDRTEAFF.

To note about this clonotype: This may stem from a read error, because a much larger clone lies one nucleotide away. The V and J genes are TRBV10-3 and TRBJ2-2, with no clear D. In germline, CDR1 is ENHRY, CDR2 SYGVKD. The CDR3 is made up of 18 amino acids. CDR3 sequence reads: CAVRTGPRRALDTGELFF. In nucleotides, the CDR3 is TGTGCCGTCAGAACCGGGCCCCGGAGAGCCCTGGACACCGGGGAGCTGTTTTTT.

The J gene is TRBJ2-5, the V gene TRBV5-3; TRBD2 matches at 7 bases. TRBV5-3 is labeled an ORF, and its function is uncertain. V shed 9 bases, J shed 1 base, and the junction held 12 bases outside the gene matches. The CDR3 spans 15 residues. CDR3 nucleotide sequence: TGTGCCACGCCGGGCCGGGGGGTTATCCAAGAGACCCAGTACTTC. Translation gives CATPGRGVIQETQYF.

V is TRBV10-3 and J is TRBJ1-6; 10 bases fit TRBD1. J was trimmed by 4 bases and V by 3 bases; bases with no gene match: 6. The CDR3 contains 17 residues. The V gene's germline CDR1 is ENHRY and CDR2 SYGVKD. CDR3 nucleotides: TGTGCCATCAGTGACTCGACAGGGGGCTCGTATAATTCACCCCTCCACTTT. Translation: CAISDSTGGSYNSPLHF.

The chain carries TRBV7-6 and TRBJ1-2, with 9 bases aligning to TRBD1. Germline CDR1 SGHVS, CDR2 FNYEAQ. V trimming: 6 bases; J trimming: 1 base; junction bases outside the gene matches: 21. The CDR3 sequence is 20 residues long. In DNA, the CDR3 is TGTGCCAGCAGGCCTAGATTAGCTACCGGGACAGGGTCTATTAACTATGGCTACACCTTC. Its translation is CASRPRLATGTGSINYGYTF.

The V call is TRBV13, the J call TRBJ1-1; D gene ambiguous. CDR3 length: 14 amino acids. V lost 2 bases and J 6 bases, leaving 13 bases between the germline ends. Germline loops: CDR1 PRHDT, CDR2 FYEKMQ (reference sequence). CDR3 in amino acids: CASSLIMGGAEAFF. CDR3 nucleotides: TGTGCCAGCAGCTTAATAATGGGTGGGGCTGAAGCTTTCTTT.

This clonotype turned up a few times. The V call is TRBV7-6, the J call TRBJ1-1; 9 nucleotides agree with TRBD1. The CDR3 runs to 17 residues. The J segment lost 4 bases and the V segment lost 1 base, leaving 10 bases of the junction unmatched. Germline CDR1 and CDR2: SGHVS and FNYEAQ. This chain's CDR3 is CASSLGGQGWLGTEAFF. In DNA, the CDR3 is TGTGCCAGCAGCTTAGGGGGACAGGGCTGGTTGGGCACTGAAGCTTTCTTT.

This clonotype was seen only a few times. The chain uses TRBV7-9 and TRBJ2-3; possible D gene TRBD1, 6 bases. With 5 bases removed from V and 4 bases from J, the gap between germline ends came to 10 bases. CDR1 and CDR2 (germline): SEHNR, FQNEAQ (reference sequence). This CDR3 is built from 13 residues. The CDR3 here is CASSRGHSDTQYF. The DNA for the CDR3 is TGTGCCAGCAGCCGGGGACACTCAGATACGCAGTATTTT.

This clonotype was observed many times. The genes are TRBV5-5 and TRBJ1-6; no firm D call. CDR1 is SGHKS and CDR2 is YYEKEE in the germline V gene (reference sequence). The CDR3 is 14 residues long. V lost 4 bases and J 8 bases, leaving 13 bases between the germline ends. The CDR3 sequence: CASSVERMDSPLHF. CDR3 sequence (DNA): TGTGCCAGCAGCGTCGAGAGGATGGATTCACCCCTCCACTTT.

This clonotype was seen at least ten times. The J gene is TRBJ1-5, the V gene TRBV19, with no clear D. The length of the CDR3 is 14 residues. Trimming removed 6 bases at V and 7 bases at J, with 16 bases between. Germline V gene sequence: CDR1 LNHDA, CDR2 SQIVND (reference sequence). The CDR3 spells CASRTILGEQPQHF. Here the CDR3 DNA reads TGTGCCAGTAGGACTATTTTGGGTGAGCAGCCCCAGCATTTT.

This clonotype was recorded at least ten times. V usage is TRBV7-9 and J usage is TRBJ1-2; unclear D gene. This CDR3 has 14 amino acids. CDR1 and CDR2 (germline): SEHNR, FQNEAQ (reference sequence). V was pared by 3 bases and J by 8 bases, with 16 bases between. The CDR3 region has the DNA TGTGCCAGCAGCTTTGAATTAACGTCGGGGGGCTACACCTTC. Translation: CASSFELTSGGYTF.

This clonotype has just a few counts. V and J are TRBV7-9 and TRBJ1-1, with no clear D. Germline V gene sequence: CDR1 SEHNR, CDR2 FQNEAQ (reference sequence). There are 13 residues in the CDR3. Trimming cost V 0 bases and J 4 bases, with 6 bases left between them. CDR3: CASSLALSTEAFF. The DNA for the CDR3 is TGTGCCAGCAGCTTAGCGCTATCCACTGAAGCTTTCTTT.